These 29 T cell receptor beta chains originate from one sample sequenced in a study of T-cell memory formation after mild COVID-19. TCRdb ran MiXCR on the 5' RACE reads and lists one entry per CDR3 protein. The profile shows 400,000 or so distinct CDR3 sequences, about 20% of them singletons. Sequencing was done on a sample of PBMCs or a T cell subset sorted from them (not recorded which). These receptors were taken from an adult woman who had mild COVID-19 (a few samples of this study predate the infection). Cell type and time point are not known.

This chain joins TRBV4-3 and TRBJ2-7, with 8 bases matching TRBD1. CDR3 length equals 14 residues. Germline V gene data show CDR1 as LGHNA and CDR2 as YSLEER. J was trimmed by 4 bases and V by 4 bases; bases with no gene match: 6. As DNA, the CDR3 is TGCGCCAGCAGCCTGGGCAGGGGGCGTTACGAGCAGTACTTC. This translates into CASSLGRGRYEQYF.

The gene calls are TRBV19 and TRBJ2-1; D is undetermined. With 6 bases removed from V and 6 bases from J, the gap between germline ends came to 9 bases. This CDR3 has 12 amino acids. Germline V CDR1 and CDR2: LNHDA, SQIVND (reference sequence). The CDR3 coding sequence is TGTGCCAGTAGACGGAAGGGCAATGAGCAGTTCTTC. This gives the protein CASRRKGNEQFF.

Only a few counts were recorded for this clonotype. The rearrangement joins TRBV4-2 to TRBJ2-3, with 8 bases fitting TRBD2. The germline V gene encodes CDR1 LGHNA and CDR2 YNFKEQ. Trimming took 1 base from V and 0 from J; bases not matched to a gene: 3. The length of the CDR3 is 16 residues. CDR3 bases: TGTGCCAGCAGCCAAGGGTCTAGCGGGAGCACAGATACGCAGTATTTT. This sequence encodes CASSQGSSGSTDTQYF.

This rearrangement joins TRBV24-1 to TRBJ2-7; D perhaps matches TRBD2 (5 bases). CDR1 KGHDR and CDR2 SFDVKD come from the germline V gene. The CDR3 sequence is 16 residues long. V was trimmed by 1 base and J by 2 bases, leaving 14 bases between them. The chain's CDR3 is CATSDFRGNRPYEQYF. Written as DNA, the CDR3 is TGTGCCACCAGTGATTTCCGGGGAAATCGGCCCTACGAGCAGTACTTC.

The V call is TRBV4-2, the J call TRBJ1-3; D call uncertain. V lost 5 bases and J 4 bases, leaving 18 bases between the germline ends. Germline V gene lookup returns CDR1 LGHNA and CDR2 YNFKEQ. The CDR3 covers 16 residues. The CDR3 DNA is TGTGCCAGCAGCACAATCCGGGTGAACGGCGGAAACACCATATATTTT. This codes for CASSTIRVNGGNTIYF.

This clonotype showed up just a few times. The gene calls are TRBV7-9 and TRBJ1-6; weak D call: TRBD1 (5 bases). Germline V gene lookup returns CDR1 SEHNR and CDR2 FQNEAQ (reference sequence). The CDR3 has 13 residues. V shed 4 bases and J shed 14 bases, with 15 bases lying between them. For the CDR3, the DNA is TGTGCCAGCAGCTCCGGGACGGCGTTGACCCTCCACTTT. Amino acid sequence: CASSSGTALTLHF. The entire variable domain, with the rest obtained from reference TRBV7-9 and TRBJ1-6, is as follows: DTGVSQNPRHKITKRGQNVTFRCDPISEHNRLYWYRQTLGQGPEFLTYFQNEAQLEKSRLLSDRFSAERPKGSFSTLEIQRTEQGDSAMYLCASSSGTALTLHFGNGTRLTVT.

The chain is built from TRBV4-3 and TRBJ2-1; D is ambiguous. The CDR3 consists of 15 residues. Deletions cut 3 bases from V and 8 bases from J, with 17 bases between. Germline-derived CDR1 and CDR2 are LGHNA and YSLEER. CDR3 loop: CASSQRGLVSHEQFF. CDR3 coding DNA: TGCGCCAGCAGCCAGAGAGGTCTAGTATCGCATGAGCAGTTCTTC.

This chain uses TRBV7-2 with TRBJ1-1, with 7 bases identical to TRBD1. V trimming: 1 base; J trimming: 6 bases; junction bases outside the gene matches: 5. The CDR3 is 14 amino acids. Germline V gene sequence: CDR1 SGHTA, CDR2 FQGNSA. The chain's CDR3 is CASSLVDRAPEAFF. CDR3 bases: TGTGCCAGCAGCTTAGTAGACAGGGCGCCTGAAGCTTTCTTT.

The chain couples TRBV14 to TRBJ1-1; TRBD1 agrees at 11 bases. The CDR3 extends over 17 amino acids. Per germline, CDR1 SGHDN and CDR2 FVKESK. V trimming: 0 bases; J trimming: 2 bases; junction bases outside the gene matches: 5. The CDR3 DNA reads TGTGCCAGCAGCCAAGAATGGGGACAGGGGGTTAACACTGAAGCTTTCTTT. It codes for CASSQEWGQGVNTEAFF.

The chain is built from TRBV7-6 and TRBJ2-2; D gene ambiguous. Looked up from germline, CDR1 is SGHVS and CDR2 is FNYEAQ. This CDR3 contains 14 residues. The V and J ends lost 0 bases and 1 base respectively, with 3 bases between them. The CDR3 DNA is TGTGCCAGCAGCTTAGCGAGGAACACCGGGGAGCTGTTTTTT. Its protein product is CASSLARNTGELFF.

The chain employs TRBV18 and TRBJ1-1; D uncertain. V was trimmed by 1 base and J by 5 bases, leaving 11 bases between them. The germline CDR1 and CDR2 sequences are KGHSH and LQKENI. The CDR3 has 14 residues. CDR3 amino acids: CASSPLPAGTEAFF. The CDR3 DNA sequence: TGTGCCAGCTCACCACTTCCAGCGGGTACTGAAGCTTTCTTT.

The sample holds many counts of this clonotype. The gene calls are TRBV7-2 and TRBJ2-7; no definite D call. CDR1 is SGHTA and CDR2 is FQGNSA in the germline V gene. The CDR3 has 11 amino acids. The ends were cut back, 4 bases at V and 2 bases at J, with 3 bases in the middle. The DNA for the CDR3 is TGTGCCAGCAGCTCCGCCTACGAGCAGTACTTC. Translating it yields CASSSAYEQYF.

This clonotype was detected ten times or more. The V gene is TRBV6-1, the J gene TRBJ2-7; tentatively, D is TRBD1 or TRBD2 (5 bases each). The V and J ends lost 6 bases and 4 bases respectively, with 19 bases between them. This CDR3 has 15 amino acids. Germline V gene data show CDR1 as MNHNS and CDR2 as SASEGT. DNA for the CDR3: TGTGCCAGCAGAGGGCTGGGGGTCGTACAGTACGAGCAGTACTTC. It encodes CASRGLGVVQYEQYF.

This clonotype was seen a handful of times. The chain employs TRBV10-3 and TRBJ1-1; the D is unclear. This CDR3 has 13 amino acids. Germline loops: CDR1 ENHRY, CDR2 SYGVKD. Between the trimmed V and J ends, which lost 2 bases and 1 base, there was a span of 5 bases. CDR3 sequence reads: CAISEPGNTEAFF. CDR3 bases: TGTGCCATCAGTGAGCCCGGGAACACTGAAGCTTTCTTT.

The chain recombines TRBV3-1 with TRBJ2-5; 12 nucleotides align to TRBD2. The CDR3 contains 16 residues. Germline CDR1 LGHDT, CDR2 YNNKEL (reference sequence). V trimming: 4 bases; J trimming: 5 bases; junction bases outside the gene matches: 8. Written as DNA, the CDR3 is TGTGCCAGCAGCCGCCGACTAGCGGGAGTTGTGGAGACCCAGTACTTC. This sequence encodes CASSRRLAGVVETQYF.

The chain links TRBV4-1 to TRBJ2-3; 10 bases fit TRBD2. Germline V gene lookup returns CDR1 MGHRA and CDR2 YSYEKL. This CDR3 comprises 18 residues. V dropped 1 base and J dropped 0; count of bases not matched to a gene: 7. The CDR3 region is CASSQVLAGLASTDTQYF. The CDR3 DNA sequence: TGCGCCAGCAGCCAAGTACTAGCGGGGCTCGCTAGCACAGATACGCAGTATTTT.

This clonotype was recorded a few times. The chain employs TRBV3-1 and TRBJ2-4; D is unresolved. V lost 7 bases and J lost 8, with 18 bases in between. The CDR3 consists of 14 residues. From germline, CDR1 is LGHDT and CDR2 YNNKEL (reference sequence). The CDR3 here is CASKQQSASDIQYF. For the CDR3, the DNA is TGTGCCAGCAAGCAACAGAGTGCATCGGACATTCAGTACTTC.

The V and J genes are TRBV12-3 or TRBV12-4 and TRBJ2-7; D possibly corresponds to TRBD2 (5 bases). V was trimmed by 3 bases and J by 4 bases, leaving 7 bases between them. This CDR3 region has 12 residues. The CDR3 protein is CASSFPGYEQYF. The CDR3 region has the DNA TGTGCCAGCAGTTTTCCGGGGTACGAGCAGTACTTC.

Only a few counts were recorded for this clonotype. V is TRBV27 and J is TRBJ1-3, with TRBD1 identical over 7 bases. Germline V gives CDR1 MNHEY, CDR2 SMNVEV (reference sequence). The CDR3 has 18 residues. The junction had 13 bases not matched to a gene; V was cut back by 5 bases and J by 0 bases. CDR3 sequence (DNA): TGTGCCAGCAGTATCCTCCCGACAGGGCCCGGCTCTGGAAACACCATATATTTT. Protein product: CASSILPTGPGSGNTIYF.

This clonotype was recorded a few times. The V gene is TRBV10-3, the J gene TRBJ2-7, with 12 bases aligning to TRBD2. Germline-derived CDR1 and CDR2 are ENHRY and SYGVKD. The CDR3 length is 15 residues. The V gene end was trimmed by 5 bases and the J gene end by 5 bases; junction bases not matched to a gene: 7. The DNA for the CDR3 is TGTGCCATCAGTTCGGGACTAGCGGGCTTGAACGAGCAGTACTTC. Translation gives CAISSGLAGLNEQYF.

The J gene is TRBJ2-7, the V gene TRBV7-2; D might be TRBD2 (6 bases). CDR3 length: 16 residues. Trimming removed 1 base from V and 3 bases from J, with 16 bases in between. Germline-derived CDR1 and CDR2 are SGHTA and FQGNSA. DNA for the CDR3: TGTGCCAGCAGCTTAGAGGCTCACTCCGGGGGCTACGAGCAGTACTTC. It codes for CASSLEAHSGGYEQYF.

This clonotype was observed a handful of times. CDR3 loop: CASSLPPEQYF. The CDR3 bases are TGCGCCAGCAGCTTGCCCCCCGAGCAGTACTTC. V gene TRBV5-1 combines with J gene TRBJ2-7; no reliable D call. V lost 1 base and J lost 6, with 5 bases in between. Germline assignment: CDR1 SGHRS and CDR2 YFSETQ. The CDR3 loop spans 11 amino acids. Full variable domain (remainder filled in from reference TRBV5-1 and TRBJ2-7): KAGVTQTPRYLIKTRGQQVTLSCSPISGHRSVSWYQQTPGQGLQFLFEYFSETQRNKGNFPGRFSGRQFSNSRSEMNVSTLELGDSALYLCASSLPPEQYFGPGTRLTVT.

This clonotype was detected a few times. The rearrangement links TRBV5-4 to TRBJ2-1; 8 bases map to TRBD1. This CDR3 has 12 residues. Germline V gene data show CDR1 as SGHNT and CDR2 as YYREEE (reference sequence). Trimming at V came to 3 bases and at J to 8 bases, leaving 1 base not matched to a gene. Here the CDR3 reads CASSWDRYEQFF. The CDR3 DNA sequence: TGTGCCAGCAGCTGGGACAGGTATGAGCAGTTCTTC. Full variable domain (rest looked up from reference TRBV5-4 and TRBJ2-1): ETGVTQSPTHLIKTRGQQVTLRCSSQSGHNTVSWYQQALGQGPQFIFQYYREEENGRGNFPPRFSGLQFPNYSSELNVNALELDDSALYLCASSWDRYEQFFGPGTRLTVL.

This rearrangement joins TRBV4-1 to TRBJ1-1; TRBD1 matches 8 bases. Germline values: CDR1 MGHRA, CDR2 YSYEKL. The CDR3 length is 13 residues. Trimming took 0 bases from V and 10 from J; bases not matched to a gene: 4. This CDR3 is CASSQDNRGRAFF. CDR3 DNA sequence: TGCGCCAGCAGCCAAGACAACAGGGGGAGAGCTTTCTTT.

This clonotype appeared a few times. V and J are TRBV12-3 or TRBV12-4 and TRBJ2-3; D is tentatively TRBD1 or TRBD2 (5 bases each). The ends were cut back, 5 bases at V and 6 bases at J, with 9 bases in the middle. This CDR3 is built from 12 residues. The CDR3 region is CASSLGDDTQYF. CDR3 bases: TGTGCCAGCAGTCTGGGGGATGATACGCAGTATTTT.

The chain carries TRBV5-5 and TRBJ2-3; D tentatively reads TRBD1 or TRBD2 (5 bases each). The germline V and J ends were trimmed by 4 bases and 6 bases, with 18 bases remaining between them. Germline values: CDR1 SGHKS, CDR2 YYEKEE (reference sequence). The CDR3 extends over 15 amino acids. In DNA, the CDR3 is TGTGCCAGCAGCCCCCGGGACGGAGCAAGGGATACGCAGTATTTT. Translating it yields CASSPRDGARDTQYF.

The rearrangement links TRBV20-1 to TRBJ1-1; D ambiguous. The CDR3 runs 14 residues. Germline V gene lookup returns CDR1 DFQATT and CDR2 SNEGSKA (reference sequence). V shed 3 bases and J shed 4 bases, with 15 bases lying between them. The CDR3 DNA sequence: TGCAGTGCTAGGCCCCCGGATTGGAGCACTGAAGCTTTCTTT. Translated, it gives CSARPPDWSTEAFF.

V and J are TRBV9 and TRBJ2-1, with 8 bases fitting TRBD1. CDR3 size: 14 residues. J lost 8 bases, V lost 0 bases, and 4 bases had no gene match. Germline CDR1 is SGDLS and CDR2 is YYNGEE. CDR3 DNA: TGTGCCAGCAGCGTAGTCTCAGGGGGCGATGAGCAGTTCTTC. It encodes CASSVVSGGDEQFF.

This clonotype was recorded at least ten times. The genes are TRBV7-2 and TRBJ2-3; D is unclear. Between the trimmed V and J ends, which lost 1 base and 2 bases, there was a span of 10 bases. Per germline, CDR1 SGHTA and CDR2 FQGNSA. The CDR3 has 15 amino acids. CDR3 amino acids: CASSLDLRLTDTQYF. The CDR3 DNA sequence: TGTGCCAGCAGCTTAGACTTGCGCCTCACAGATACGCAGTATTTT.